The 18 T cell receptor beta chains presented below share a single source sample, sequenced in a study of control samples from healthy donors and cancer patients. Here immunoSEQ multiplex PCR was the method, and the copy in TCRdb shows in-frame clones only, minus some. The table shows around 43,000 clones, with about 94% occurring only once. Material: blood. Receptors originate from a woman in her forties or fifties in good health.

The chain has TRBV19 and TRBJ1-2; tentative D call: TRBD1 (5 bases). This CDR3 is built from 18 residues. V gave up 4 bases and J gave up 4 bases, with 25 bases separating them. The germline V gene has CDR1 LNHDA and CDR2 SQIVND (reference sequence). The CDR3 sequence: CASSTIGAGGYHLYGYTF. The DNA of the CDR3 is TGTGCCAGTAGTACAATAGGGGCGGGCGGATACCACCTCTATGGCTACACCTTC. The entire variable domain, with the rest obtained from reference TRBV19 and TRBJ1-2, is as follows: DGGITQSPKYLFRKEGQNVTLSCEQNLNHDAMYWYRQDPGQGLRLIYYSQIVNDFQKGDIAEGYSVSREKKESFPLTVTSAQKNPTAFYLCASSTIGAGGYHLYGYTFGSGTRLTVV.

The J gene is TRBJ2-5, the V gene TRBV5-1, with D perhaps TRBD2 (7 bases). This CDR3 has 14 amino acids. Trimming shortened V by 0 bases and J by 6 bases, and 12 bases separated the two germline ends. CDR1 is SGHRS, CDR2 YFSETQ, per germline. Written as DNA, the CDR3 is TGCGCCAGCAGCTTGGAAGGGGGGGCCCAGACCCAGTACTTC. Translation: CASSLEGGAQTQYF.

The rearrangement joins TRBV9 to TRBJ2-2; 11 bases are a match to TRBD2. V lost 4 bases to trimming and J lost 6 bases; unmatched junction nucleotides: 5. The CDR3 totals 15 residues. The germline V gene encodes CDR1 SGDLS and CDR2 YYNGEE. CDR3 nucleotide sequence: TGTGCCAGCAGCTTTAGCGGGGGGGCGGCCGGGGAGCTGTTTTTT. This gives the protein CASSFSGGAAGELFF.

V is TRBV2 and J is TRBJ2-1; D unclear. Trimming stripped 6 bases from V and 3 bases from J, with 3 bases between. Germline CDR1 SNHLY, CDR2 FYNNEI. The CDR3 is 11 amino acids. This chain's CDR3 is CASSDYNEQFF. For the CDR3, the DNA is TGTGCCAGCAGCGACTACAATGAGCAGTTCTTC.

The chain couples TRBV19 to TRBJ2-1; TRBD2 aligns across 12 bases. With 3 bases clipped from V and 9 bases from J, the junction kept 6 bases outside the gene matches. Germline values: CDR1 LNHDA, CDR2 SQIVND (reference sequence). CDR3 size: 15 residues. The CDR3, as DNA: TGTGCCAGTAGTATGGGACTAGCGGGTCCTTTTGAGCAGTTCTTC. This translates into CASSMGLAGPFEQFF.

V gene TRBV12-3 or TRBV12-4 combines with J gene TRBJ2-7; a weak D match, TRBD2 (6 bases). The length of the CDR3 is 12 residues. Trimming pared 4 bases from V and 3 bases from J, leaving 7 bases between. The CDR3 protein is CASSWGVYEQYF. CDR3 bases: TGTGCCAGCAGTTGGGGGGTCTACGAGCAGTACTTC.

The J gene is TRBJ2-7, the V gene TRBV6-6; D remains ambiguous. V was pared by 0 bases and J by 0 bases, with 6 bases between. The CDR3 is made up of 14 amino acids. Germline V lookup: CDR1 MNHNY, CDR2 SVGAGI (reference sequence). CDR3 region: CASSYSGISYEQYF. The CDR3 DNA follows: TGTGCCAGCAGTTACTCGGGGATCTCCTACGAGCAGTACTTC.

CDR3 DNA sequence: TGCAGTGCTAGATGGGGGGAAGGCTACACCTTC. This codes for CSARWGEGYTF. The V call is TRBV20-1, the J call TRBJ1-2, with a tentative D call TRBD1 (5 bases). Germline V gene lookup returns CDR1 DFQATT and CDR2 SNEGSKA (reference sequence). V dropped 2 bases and J dropped 8 bases, with 9 bases sitting between them. The CDR3 totals 11 residues.

J is TRBJ1-3 and V is TRBV7-2, with 7 bases identical to TRBD1. The CDR3 extends over 12 amino acids. The V gene's germline CDR1 is SGHTA and CDR2 FQGNSA. Losses at the gene ends were 4 bases for V and 11 bases for J; bases not matched to a gene: 5. The CDR3 DNA is TGTGCCAGCAGCTCCAGGGGGGACTCCATATATTTT. Residues: CASSSRGDSIYF.

The genes are TRBV5-6 and TRBJ2-7, with D perhaps given as TRBD1 or TRBD2 (5 bases each). V lost 3 bases, J lost 3 bases, and 16 bases lay in between. The germline V gene encodes CDR1 SGHDT and CDR2 YYEEEE. The CDR3 extends over 15 amino acids. The CDR3 region has the DNA TGTGCCAGCAGCTCACTTGGGACGGCCAACTACGAGCAGTACTTC. This sequence encodes CASSSLGTANYEQYF.

This rearrangement joins TRBV7-2 to TRBJ2-7, with D possibly TRBD2 on 7 matching bases. Deletions cut 2 bases from V and 6 bases from J, with 17 bases between. Germline values: CDR1 SGHTA, CDR2 FQGNSA. The CDR3 spans 15 residues. This CDR3 reads CASSLQRGGAAEQYF. Here the CDR3 DNA reads TGTGCCAGCAGCTTACAGAGAGGGGGGGCGGCCGAGCAGTACTTC.

The chain recombines TRBV6-2 or TRBV6-3 with TRBJ2-1; 7 bases line up with TRBD1. The ends lost 4 bases at V and 5 bases at J; junction bases unmatched: 14. CDR3 length: 17 amino acids. Germline CDR1 and CDR2: MNHEY and SVGEGT. As DNA, the CDR3 is TGTGCCAGCAGTTTCGGTCGACAGACAGGGTTGGACAATGAGCAGTTCTTC. Translation: CASSFGRQTGLDNEQFF.

The chain combines TRBV29-1 with TRBJ2-2, with 8 positions matching TRBD2. J was trimmed by 7 bases and V by 6 bases; bases with no gene match: 7. CDR3 length equals 13 residues. Germline loops: CDR1 SQVTM, CDR2 ANQGSEA. CDR3 amino acids: CSVNVAGGGELFF. In nucleotides, the CDR3 is TGCAGCGTCAACGTGGCGGGGGGCGGGGAGCTGTTTTTT.

This clone has a handful of counts. The chain joins TRBV7-2 to TRBJ1-5; 12 bases align to TRBD1. Germline CDR1 reads SGHTA; CDR2 reads FQGNSA. J lost 5 bases, V lost 5 bases, and 4 bases had no gene match. This CDR3 comprises 15 residues. CDR3 sequence: CASSAGTGGDQPQHF. As DNA, the CDR3 is TGTGCCAGCAGCGCGGGGACAGGGGGCGATCAGCCCCAGCATTTT.

The chain links TRBV5-4 to TRBJ2-1; 9 bases fit TRBD2. Trimming removed 4 bases from V and 7 bases from J; junction bases left unmatched: 9. The CDR3 consists of 15 residues. Per germline, CDR1 SGHNT and CDR2 YYREEE (reference sequence). The CDR3 coding sequence is TGTGCCAGCAGCCGGTGGGCTAGCGGGGAAAATGAGCAGTTCTTC. It translates to CASSRWASGENEQFF. The full variable domain, rest sourced from reference TRBV5-4 and TRBJ2-1, is ETGVTQSPTHLIKTRGQQVTLRCSSQSGHNTVSWYQQALGQGPQFIFQYYREEENGRGNFPPRFSGLQFPNYSSELNVNALELDDSALYLCASSRWASGENEQFFGPGTRLTVL.

This clone came up once. This chain uses TRBV10-3 with TRBJ2-2; possible D gene TRBD1, 5 bases. The CDR3 extends over 13 amino acids. Looked up from germline, CDR1 is ENHRY and CDR2 is SYGVKD. The germline V and J ends were trimmed by 7 bases and 6 bases, with 12 bases remaining between them. CDR3 bases: TGTGCCATCAAAATCGACAGCGCCGGGGAGCTGTTTTTT. Its translation is CAIKIDSAGELFF.

This clone was counted between two and nine times. The chain links TRBV7-9 to TRBJ1-5; perhaps TRBD1 as D (6 bases). V shed 2 bases and J shed 5 bases, with 10 bases lying between them. The CDR3 length is 14 residues. Germline assignment: CDR1 SEHNR and CDR2 FQNEAQ (reference sequence). The CDR3 is CASSLQGRDQPQHF. CDR3 in DNA: TGTGCCAGCAGCTTACAGGGGAGAGATCAGCCCCAGCATTTT.

V usage is TRBV13 and J usage is TRBJ1-5; no clear D. This CDR3 is 15 amino acids long. V lost 1 base and J lost 4, with 11 bases in between. CDR1 is PRHDT and CDR2 is FYEKMQ in the germline V gene (reference sequence). DNA of the CDR3: TGTGCCAGCAGCTTAGCGGCAACGGGGAATCAGCCCCAGCATTTT. Protein sequence: CASSLAATGNQPQHF.